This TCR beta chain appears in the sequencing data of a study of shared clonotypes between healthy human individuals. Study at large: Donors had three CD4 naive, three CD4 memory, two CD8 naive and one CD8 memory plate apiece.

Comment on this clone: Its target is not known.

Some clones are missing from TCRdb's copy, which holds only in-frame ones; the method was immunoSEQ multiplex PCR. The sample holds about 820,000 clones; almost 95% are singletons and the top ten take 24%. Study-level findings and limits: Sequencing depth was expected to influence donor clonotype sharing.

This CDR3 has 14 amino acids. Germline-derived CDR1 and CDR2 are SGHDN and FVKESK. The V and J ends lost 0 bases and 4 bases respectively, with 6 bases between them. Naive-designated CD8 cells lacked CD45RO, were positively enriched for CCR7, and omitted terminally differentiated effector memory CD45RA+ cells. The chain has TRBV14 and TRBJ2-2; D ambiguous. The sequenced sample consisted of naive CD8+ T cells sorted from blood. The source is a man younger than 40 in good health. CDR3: CASSQEGPTGELFF. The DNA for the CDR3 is TGTGCCAGCAGCCAAGAAGGGCCCACCGGGGAGCTGTTTTTT.